Following are 27 T cell receptor beta chains from one sample sequenced in a study of immune reconstitution after stem cell transplant in scleroderma. TCRdb re-called the RT-PCR reads through MiXCR, storing one row per CDR3 protein. Among approximately 3,100 distinct CDR3 sequences listed, 3.6% were seen once. The sample was acquired before or after autologous hematopoietic stem cell transplantation (not recorded which). The receptors come from a human donor with systemic sclerosis.

By share, this clonotype ranks as medium-sized. The chain links TRBV20-1 to TRBJ1-6; D is possibly TRBD1 (6 bases). Germline CDR1 reads DFQATT; CDR2 reads SNEGSKA (reference sequence). The V end was cut by 0 bases, the J end by 2 bases, with 11 bases between. The CDR3 has 16 residues. The chain's CDR3 is CSAREGRDTYNSPLHF. In DNA form, the CDR3 reads TGCAGTGCTAGAGAGGGCAGGGACACCTATAATTCACCCCTCCACTTT.

This clonotype has a handful of counts. This may be a read error: a much more frequent sequence differs by one nucleotide. This sequence joins TRBV5-6 and TRBJ1-1; the D is unclear. Germline CDR1 SGHDT, CDR2 YYEEEE. V lost 2 bases to trimming and J lost 12 bases, with 14 bases between them. This CDR3 has 12 residues. The chain's CDR3 is CASSLWTESTFF. The CDR3, as DNA: TGTGCCAGCAGCTTATGGACGGAGTCGACTTTCTTT.

In its sample, this clonotype ranks as medium-sized. The chain is built from TRBV20-1 and TRBJ1-2; D possibly corresponds to TRBD1 (5 bases). Trimming left V 5 bases short and J 5 bases short, with 12 bases between. Germline V lookup: CDR1 DFQATT, CDR2 SNEGSKA (reference sequence). The CDR3 loop spans 12 amino acids. CDR3 sequence (DNA): TGCAGTGCTGGCAGGACAACGTATGGCTACACCTTC. It translates to CSAGRTTYGYTF.

By sample fraction, this clonotype is medium-sized (0.01 to 0.1%). The rearrangement uses TRBV7-2 and TRBJ1-5, with unresolved D. This CDR3 has 15 residues. Germline V gene lookup returns CDR1 SGHTA and CDR2 FQGNSA. V was clipped by 0 bases and J by 0 bases, with 6 bases between them. CDR3 residues: CASSLAQSSNQPQHF. The CDR3 region has the DNA TGTGCCAGCAGCTTAGCACAGAGTAGCAATCAGCCCCAGCATTTT.

By sample fraction, this clonotype is medium-sized. The V gene is TRBV19, the J gene TRBJ2-7; weak D call: TRBD2 (6 bases). The CDR3 runs 15 residues. V lost 3 bases and J lost 5, with 17 bases in between. Germline CDR1 is LNHDA and CDR2 is SQIVND (reference sequence). Here the CDR3 DNA reads TGTGCCAGTAGTATCTCGAGGGACTTCTCTCACGAGCAGTACTTC. It is translated as CASSISRDFSHEQYF.

By share of the sample, this clonotype is medium-sized. V gene TRBV5-1 combines with J gene TRBJ1-1, with D unclear. Trimming cost V 0 bases and J 3 bases, with 12 bases left between them. The V gene's germline CDR1 is SGHRS and CDR2 YFSETQ. The CDR3 spans 15 residues. Here the CDR3 DNA reads TGCGCCAGCAGCTTGGGAGGTACGGAAGACACTGAAGCTTTCTTT. As protein: CASSLGGTEDTEAFF. The whole variable domain, filled in from reference TRBV5-1 and TRBJ1-1, reads KAGVTQTPRYLIKTRGQQVTLSCSPISGHRSVSWYQQTPGQGLQFLFEYFSETQRNKGNFPGRFSGRQFSNSRSEMNVSTLELGDSALYLCASSLGGTEDTEAFFGQGTRLTVV.

Details on this clonotype: This may be a read error, as it is one base from a much larger clone. The chain employs TRBV11-2 and TRBJ2-1, with 10 bases fitting TRBD2. The germline V gene has CDR1 SGHAT and CDR2 FQNNGV. The CDR3 length is 13 residues. The DNA for the CDR3 is TGTGTCAGCGGACTAGCGGACCTCCGAGAGCAGTTCTTC. It translates to CVSGLADLREQFF.

By proportion, this clonotype is medium-sized. The chain links TRBV5-1 to TRBJ1-2; no clear D gene. Trimming left V 0 bases short and J 0 bases short, with 6 bases between. Germline V gives CDR1 SGHRS, CDR2 YFSETQ. The CDR3 loop spans 14 amino acids. This CDR3 is CASSLGEPNYGYTF. Here the CDR3 DNA reads TGCGCCAGCAGCTTGGGGGAACCTAACTATGGCTACACCTTC.

This clonotype qualifies as medium-sized (0.01 to 0.1%). V usage is TRBV28 and J usage is TRBJ2-1, with D possibly called TRBD1 or TRBD2 (5 bases each). Germline V gene lookup returns CDR1 MDHEN and CDR2 SYDVKM. This CDR3 has 14 residues. Trimming pared 6 bases from V and 2 bases from J, leaving 11 bases between. CDR3 bases: TGTGCCAGCAGCCCACCGGGGCCCTACAATGAGCAGTTCTTC. Translating it yields CASSPPGPYNEQFF.

This clonotype was picked up a small number of times. Possible read error: a much larger clone is one base away. V usage is TRBV7-9 and J usage is TRBJ2-1, with D tentatively TRBD1 (6 bases). The CDR3 runs 15 residues. Trimming stripped 5 bases from V and 0 bases from J, with 11 bases between. The germline V gene has CDR1 SEHNR and CDR2 FQNEAQ (reference sequence). CDR3 residues: CASSQQDSSYNEQFF. CDR3 nucleotide sequence: TGTGCCAGCAGCCAGCAGGACAGCTCCTACAATGAGCAGTTCTTC.

By proportion, this clonotype is medium-sized (0.01 to 0.1%). The chain couples TRBV20-1 to TRBJ2-5; D might be TRBD1 or TRBD2, each matching 7 bases. CDR3 length: 15 amino acids. V lost 6 bases to trimming and J lost 1 base, with 18 bases between them. Germline CDR1 reads DFQATT; CDR2 reads SNEGSKA (reference sequence). The CDR3 nucleotides are TGCAGTGCCCACCCAGGGGGGGGGCTCCAAGAGACCCAGTACTTC. It translates to CSAHPGGGLQETQYF.

By share, this clonotype counts as medium-sized. CDR3 loop: CASNFGNTIYF. The CDR3 region has the DNA TGTGCCAGCAACTTTGGAAACACCATATATTTT. The V gene is TRBV12-3 or TRBV12-4, the J gene TRBJ1-3; D not resolved. The V gene lost 7 bases and the J gene lost 3 bases, with 4 bases spanning the gap. The CDR3 loop spans 11 amino acids.

With respect to this clonotype: This may come from a read error, since a much larger clone is one base off. The V gene is TRBV5-6, the J gene TRBJ2-1; 8 bases line up with TRBD1. CDR1 and CDR2 (germline): SGHDT, YYEEEE. This CDR3 is built from 17 residues. Losses at the gene ends were 7 bases for V and 4 bases for J; bases not matched to a gene: 16. In DNA form, the CDR3 reads TGTGCCAGCGGCAATTACCCCCGACAGGGGCCATACAATGAGCAGTTCTTC. It yields the protein CASGNYPRQGPYNEQFF.

In its sample, this clonotype is medium-sized. This chain joins TRBV20-1 and TRBJ1-6; maybe TRBD1 (5 bases). V was shortened by 0 bases and J by 5 bases, with 14 bases between the two germline ends. Germline CDR1 is DFQATT and CDR2 is SNEGSKA (reference sequence). The CDR3 extends over 16 amino acids. The CDR3 DNA reads as TGCAGTGCTAGAGAGGGGCAGGGACCTGATAATTCACCCCTCCACTTT. This encodes CSAREGQGPDNSPLHF.

Judged by abundance, this clonotype is medium-sized. V is TRBV20-1 and J is TRBJ2-7; D is perhaps TRBD1 (5 bases). The CDR3 covers 14 residues. The V gene's germline CDR1 is DFQATT and CDR2 SNEGSKA (reference sequence). The V and J ends lost 5 bases and 2 bases respectively, with 16 bases between them. The CDR3 is CSASDRRGTYEQYF. CDR3 DNA sequence: TGCAGTGCTTCCGACAGAAGGGGAACCTACGAGCAGTACTTC.

This clonotype rates as medium-sized. The chain couples TRBV2 to TRBJ2-3, with 11 bases identical to TRBD2. CDR1 is SNHLY and CDR2 is FYNNEI in the germline V gene. The CDR3 has 15 residues. J was trimmed by 2 bases and V by 8 bases; bases with no gene match: 6. CDR3 sequence: CASPRTSGYTDTQYF. The CDR3 DNA is TGTGCCAGCCCCCGGACTAGCGGGTACACAGATACGCAGTATTTT.

The gene calls are TRBV5-1 and TRBJ2-1; 15 bases map to TRBD2. The ends lost 3 bases at V and 2 bases at J; junction bases unmatched: 6. The CDR3 runs 18 residues. In germline, CDR1 is SGHRS, CDR2 YFSETQ. The CDR3 coding sequence is TGCGCCAGCAGCTACGGACTAGCGGGGGGGCCAACCTACAATGAGCAGTTCTTC. Residues: CASSYGLAGGPTYNEQFF.

This clonotype is deemed medium-sized. This chain connects TRBV6-6 to TRBJ1-5, with 8 bases identical to TRBD1. The CDR3 consists of 16 residues. The V gene's germline CDR1 is MNHNY and CDR2 SVGAGI (reference sequence). The trim removed 2 bases at V and 0 bases at J, leaving 3 bases unmatched. CDR3 residues: CASSYGGQDSNQPQHF. CDR3 bases: TGTGCCAGCAGTTACGGGGGACAGGATAGCAATCAGCCCCAGCATTTT.

This clonotype is deemed medium-sized (0.01 to 0.1%). V and J are TRBV6-1 and TRBJ2-2; 9 nucleotides align to TRBD1. V trimming: 6 bases; J trimming: 5 bases; junction bases outside the gene matches: 16. The CDR3 has 18 residues. Per germline, CDR1 MNHNS and CDR2 SASEGT. The CDR3 region is CASRPETGGILGTGELFF. The DNA of the CDR3 is TGTGCCAGCAGGCCGGAGACAGGGGGTATCTTAGGTACCGGGGAGCTGTTTTTT.

This clonotype qualifies as medium-sized (0.01 to 0.1%). The genes are TRBV20-1 and TRBJ1-6, with D perhaps TRBD1 (5 bases). This CDR3 has 14 residues. Per the germline V gene, CDR1 is DFQATT and CDR2 is SNEGSKA (reference sequence). V was cut by 3 bases and J by 10 bases, with 16 bases left in between. The CDR3 DNA reads TGCAGTGCTAGCGTGCGGGGGGTAAGCTCACCCCTCCACTTT. Its protein is CSASVRGVSSPLHF.

This clonotype is termed medium-sized. The chain carries TRBV27 and TRBJ2-6; D remains ambiguous. Trimming removed 0 bases at V and 4 bases at J, with 4 bases between. CDR3 length: 14 residues. The germline V gene encodes CDR1 MNHEY and CDR2 SMNVEV (reference sequence). CDR3 protein: CASSLSSGANVLTF. The CDR3 DNA reads TGTGCCAGCAGTTTATCGTCCGGGGCCAACGTCCTGACTTTC.

By sample fraction, this clonotype is medium-sized. V and J are TRBV7-9 and TRBJ2-7, with TRBD2 identical over 9 bases. V shed 0 bases, J shed 0 bases, and the junction held 6 bases outside the gene matches. The CDR3 runs 17 residues. Per the germline V gene, CDR1 is SEHNR and CDR2 is FQNEAQ (reference sequence). In DNA form, the CDR3 reads TGTGCCAGCAGCTTAGCGCAGCCGGGACTAGCCTCCTACGAGCAGTACTTC. Amino acids: CASSLAQPGLASYEQYF.

This clonotype was recorded a few times. A read error may explain this, as a much larger clone is one base away. V is TRBV7-2 and J is TRBJ2-5; TRBD2 matches 9 bases. The CDR3 covers 14 residues. The germline gives CDR1 SGHTA, CDR2 FQGNSA. The CDR3 sequence is CGRQWTSEQETQYF. In DNA form, the CDR3 reads TGTGGCCGGCAGTGGACTAGCGAGCAAGAGACCCAGTACTTC.

By sample share, this clonotype is medium-sized. The rearrangement links TRBV7-3 to TRBJ2-1; 7 nucleotides line up with TRBD1. Germline V CDR1 and CDR2: SGHTA, FQGTGA. The CDR3 totals 13 residues. V shed 4 bases, J shed 8 bases, and the junction held 5 bases outside the gene matches. The CDR3 bases are TGTGCCAGCAGCTCCCGACAGGGACATGAGCAGTTCTTC. This encodes CASSSRQGHEQFF. Full variable domain (outside the CDR3, taken from reference TRBV7-3 and TRBJ2-1): GAGVSQTPSNKVTEKGKYVELRCDPISGHTALYWYRQSLGQGPEFLIYFQGTGAADDSGLPNDRFFAVRPEGSVSTLKIQRTERGDSAVYLCASSSRQGHEQFFGPGTRLTVL.

This clonotype has more than one count but fewer than ten. A much larger clone sits a single nucleotide away, making a read error possible. The chain carries TRBV7-8 and TRBJ1-2; no definite D call. CDR1 and CDR2 from the germline V gene are SGHVS and FQNEAQ. The CDR3 contains 14 residues. This CDR3 is CASSLRASNYGHTF. The DNA of the CDR3 is TGTGCCAGCAGCCTCCGGGCGTCCAACTATGGCCACACCTTC.

This clonotype counts as large. V gene TRBV15 combines with J gene TRBJ1-5; D call uncertain. V lost 3 bases and J 3 bases, leaving 9 bases between the germline ends. Germline CDR1 and CDR2: LNHNV and YYDKDF (reference sequence). The CDR3 runs 14 residues. The CDR3 reads CATSSAGVNQPQHF. In DNA, the CDR3 is TGTGCCACCAGCAGTGCGGGTGTCAATCAGCCCCAGCATTTT.

Judged by abundance, this clonotype is medium-sized. The chain combines TRBV5-1 with TRBJ1-4, with D uncertain. Germline V gene sequence: CDR1 SGHRS, CDR2 YFSETQ. The V end was cut by 4 bases, the J end by 8 bases, with 12 bases between. The CDR3 loop spans 13 amino acids. The CDR3 protein is CASSEVVGEKLFF. The DNA of the CDR3 is TGCGCCAGCAGCGAGGTGGTGGGAGAAAAACTGTTTTTT.